This T cell receptor beta chain was obtained from a study of cytomegalovirus exposure and HLA in healthy donors. Study as a whole: A preliminary data release comprised about 85 million unique TCRs obtained from HLA-typed donors. General study findings and limits: It was reported that TCR beta sequences correctly inferred the HLA-A and HLA-B alleles for most subjects. Upon later analysis, TCR association rates were observed to vary by HLA locus, being highest for DRB1 and lowest for HLA-C.

CDR3 length equals 15 residues. CDR1 is MNHEY and CDR2 is SMNVEV in the germline V gene (reference sequence). Trimming cost V 3 bases and J 5 bases, with 13 bases left between them. For this clone: Its target is unknown.

A multiplex PCR was run with 60 Vbeta primers and 13 Jbeta primers. TCRdb keeps only in-frame clones here, not all; method: immunoSEQ multiplex PCR. The sample includes about 160,000 clones, approximately 80% seen only once; the top ten take 6.3%. The V and J genes are TRBV27 and TRBJ2-2; possibly TRBD1 for D (6 bases). The source is a male donor in good health and CMV-seropositive. The sequencing input was PBMCs. DNA for the CDR3: TGTGCCAGCAGTTTCTACCTTCAGGGGACCGGGGAGCTGTTTTTT. Protein: CASSFYLQGTGELFF.